The present TCR beta chain was sequenced within a study of tumor and adjacent non-tumor tissue in lung cancer. For this clonotype: Its antigen remains unidentified. A much larger clone lies a single base off, so this may be a read error.

RNA was extracted from bulk tissue without any cell sorting. The normal lung tissue was taken more than 3 cm from the tumor edge. The library came from three nested PCR rounds adapted from ARM-PCR protocols. TCRdb fed the multiplex PCR reads into MiXCR, producing one record per CDR3 protein. The sample has about 77,000 distinct CDR3 sequences, over 65% seen once. General study points: In normal lung, the top 100 clones were significantly more dominant than in tumor. Tumor tissue had significantly higher TCR diversity than normal lung.

Unmatched junction bases numbered 12, after V lost 5 bases and J lost 5 bases. CDR3 size: 16 residues. The sample taken for sequencing was distant non-tumor lung tissue. The receptor comes from a man in his sixties or seventies with non-small cell lung cancer. The genes are TRBV12-3 or TRBV12-4 and TRBJ2-7; 10 nucleotides line up with TRBD1. In DNA form, the CDR3 reads TGTGCCAGCAGTCCGAGGCGGGACAGGGGATTCCACGAGCAGTACTTC. As protein: CASSPRRDRGFHEQYF.